This T cell receptor beta chain stems from a study of T cell changes during pregnancy in multiple sclerosis. Germline CDR1 is SEHNR and CDR2 is FQNEAQ (reference sequence). This CDR3 has 19 amino acids. V lost 0 bases, J lost 5 bases, and 13 bases stayed unmatched. Using immunoSEQ multiplex PCR, the repertoire was profiled, and TCRdb retains in-frame clones only, with some absent. Altogether 80,000 to 100,000 clones are present, 90% being singletons, with the ten largest covering around 0.78%. The clonotype was recovered from a female donor in good health, enrolled as a control in a pregnancy study. The sample here was peripheral blood, taken in the second trimester of pregnancy. The J gene is TRBJ2-3, the V gene TRBV7-9, with 11 bases aligning to TRBD2. This CDR3 reads CASSLAFVVLAGGRDTQYF. DNA for the CDR3: TGTGCCAGCAGCTTAGCTTTTGTCGTTCTAGCGGGAGGTAGAGATACGCAGTATTTT.